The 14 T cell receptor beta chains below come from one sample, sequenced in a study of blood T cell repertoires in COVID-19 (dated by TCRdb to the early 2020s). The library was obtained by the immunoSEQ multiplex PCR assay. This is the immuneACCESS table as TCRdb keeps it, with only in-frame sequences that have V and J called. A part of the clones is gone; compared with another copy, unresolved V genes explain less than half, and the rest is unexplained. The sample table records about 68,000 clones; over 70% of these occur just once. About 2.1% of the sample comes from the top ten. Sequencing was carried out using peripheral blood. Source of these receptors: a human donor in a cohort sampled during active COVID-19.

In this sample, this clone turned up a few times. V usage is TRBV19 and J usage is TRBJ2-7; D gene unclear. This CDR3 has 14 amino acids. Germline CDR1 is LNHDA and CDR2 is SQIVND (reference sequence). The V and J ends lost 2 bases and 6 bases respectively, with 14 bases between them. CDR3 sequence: CASSINAPPGEQYF. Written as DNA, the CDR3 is TGTGCCAGTAGTATAAACGCCCCCCCCGGCGAGCAGTACTTC.

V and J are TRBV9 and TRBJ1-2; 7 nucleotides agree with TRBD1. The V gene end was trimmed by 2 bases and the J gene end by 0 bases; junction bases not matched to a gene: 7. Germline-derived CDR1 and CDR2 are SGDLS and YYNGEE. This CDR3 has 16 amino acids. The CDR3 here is CASSVVPGTANYGYTF. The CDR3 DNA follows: TGTGCCAGCAGCGTTGTCCCCGGGACAGCTAACTATGGCTACACCTTC. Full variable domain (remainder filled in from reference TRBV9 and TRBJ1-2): DSGVTQTPKHLITATGQRVTLRCSPRSGDLSVYWYQQSLDQGLQFLIQYYNGEERAKGNILERFSAQQFPDLHSELNLSSLELGDSALYFCASSVVPGTANYGYTFGSGTRLTVV.

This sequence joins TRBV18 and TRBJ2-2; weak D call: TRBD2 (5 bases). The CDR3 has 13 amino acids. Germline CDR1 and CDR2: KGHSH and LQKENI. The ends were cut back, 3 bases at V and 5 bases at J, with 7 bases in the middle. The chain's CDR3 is CASSPRTTGELFF. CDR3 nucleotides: TGTGCCAGCTCACCTAGGACTACCGGGGAGCTGTTTTTT.

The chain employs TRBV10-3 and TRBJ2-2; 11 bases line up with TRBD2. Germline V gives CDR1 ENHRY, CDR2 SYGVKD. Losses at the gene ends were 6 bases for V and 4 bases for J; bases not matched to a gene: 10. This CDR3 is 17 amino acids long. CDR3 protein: CAISGLAGGPGTGELFF. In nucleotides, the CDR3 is TGTGCCATCAGCGGTTTAGCGGGAGGGCCAGGCACCGGGGAGCTGTTTTTT.

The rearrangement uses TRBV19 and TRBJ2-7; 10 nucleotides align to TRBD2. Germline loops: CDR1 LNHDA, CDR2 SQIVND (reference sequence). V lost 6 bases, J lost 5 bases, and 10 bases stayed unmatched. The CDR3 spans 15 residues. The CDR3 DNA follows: TGTGCCAGTAGAGAGACTAGCGGGCCACTTAACGAGCAGTACTTC. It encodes CASRETSGPLNEQYF.

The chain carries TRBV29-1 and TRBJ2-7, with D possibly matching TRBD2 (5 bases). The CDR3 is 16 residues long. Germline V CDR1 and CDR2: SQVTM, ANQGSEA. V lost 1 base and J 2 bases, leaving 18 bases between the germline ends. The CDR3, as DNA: TGCAGCGTTGAAGGCGGGCCGGGGATTAAAACCTACGAGCAGTACTTC. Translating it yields CSVEGGPGIKTYEQYF.

CDR3: CASSEEGTSRSGNTIYF. CDR3 in DNA: TGTGCCAGCAGTGAAGAGGGGACAAGCCGCTCTGGAAACACCATATATTTT. The chain combines TRBV2 with TRBJ1-3; D is perhaps TRBD1 (6 bases). There are 17 residues in the CDR3. Germline CDR1 reads SNHLY; CDR2 reads FYNNEI. V shed 1 base and J shed 0 bases, with 13 bases lying between them.

The CDR3 DNA sequence: TGCAGCGTTGAGCGAGCGCCAGGGGGCTGGGACACTGAAGCTTTCTTT. Translating gives CSVERAPGGWDTEAFF. The V call is TRBV29-1, the J call TRBJ1-1; 8 bases match TRBD1. The germline CDR1 and CDR2 sequences are SQVTM and ANQGSEA. V lost 3 bases, J lost 3 bases, and 12 bases stayed unmatched. This CDR3 contains 16 residues.

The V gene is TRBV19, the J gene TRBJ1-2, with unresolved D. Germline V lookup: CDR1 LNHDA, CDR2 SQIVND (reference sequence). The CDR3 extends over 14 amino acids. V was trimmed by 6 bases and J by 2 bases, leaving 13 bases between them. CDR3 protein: CASRSTGKNYGYTF. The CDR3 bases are TGTGCCAGTAGGTCCACCGGGAAGAACTATGGCTACACCTTC.

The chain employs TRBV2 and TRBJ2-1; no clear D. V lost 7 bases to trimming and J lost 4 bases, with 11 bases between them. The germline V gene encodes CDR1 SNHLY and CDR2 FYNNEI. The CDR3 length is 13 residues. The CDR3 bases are TGTGCCAGCAACCAGGATGGGTACAATGAGCAGTTCTTC. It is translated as CASNQDGYNEQFF.

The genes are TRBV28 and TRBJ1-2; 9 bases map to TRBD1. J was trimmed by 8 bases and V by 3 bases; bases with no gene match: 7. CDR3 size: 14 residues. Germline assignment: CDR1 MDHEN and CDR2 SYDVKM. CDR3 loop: CASSLVQGAFGYTF. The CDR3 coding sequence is TGTGCCAGCAGTTTGGTACAGGGGGCTTTCGGCTACACCTTC.

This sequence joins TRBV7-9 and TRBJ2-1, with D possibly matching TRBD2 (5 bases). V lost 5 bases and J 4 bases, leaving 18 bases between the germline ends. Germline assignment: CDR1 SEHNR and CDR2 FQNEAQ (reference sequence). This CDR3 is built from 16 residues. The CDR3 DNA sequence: TGTGCCAGCAGCGACCGCCTTAGCGACATGTACAATGAGCAGTTCTTC. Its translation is CASSDRLSDMYNEQFF.

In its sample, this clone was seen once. Here the CDR3 DNA reads TGCGCCAGCAGCCAAGATTCAGTCAGGGGGAGCACAGATACGCAGTATTTT. Its translation is CASSQDSVRGSTDTQYF. The chain recombines TRBV4-1 with TRBJ2-3; 7 nucleotides align to TRBD1. After removal of 0 bases from V and 0 bases from J, the junction contained 6 bases not matched to a gene. There are 17 residues in the CDR3. Germline V gene sequence: CDR1 MGHRA, CDR2 YSYEKL.

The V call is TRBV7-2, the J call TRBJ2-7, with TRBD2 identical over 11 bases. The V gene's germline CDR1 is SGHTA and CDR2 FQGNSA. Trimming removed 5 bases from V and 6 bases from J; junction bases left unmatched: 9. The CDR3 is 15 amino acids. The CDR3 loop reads CASSPTSGSWGEQYF. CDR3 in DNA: TGTGCCAGCAGCCCAACTAGCGGGAGTTGGGGCGAGCAGTACTTC.